What follows are 27 T cell receptor beta chains derived from one specimen sequenced in a study of T cells after yellow fever vaccination (dated 2019 in TCRdb). Libraries were built with 5' RACE. The instrument given in TCRdb is Illumina NovaSeq 6000. The raw public reads went through TCRdb reprocessing: fastp at Q25, MiXCR clone calling, in-frame beta chains kept. CDR3 protein duplicates are merged, each entry listing the most common genes and DNA. This sample holds 250,000 or so distinct CDR3 sequences; around 3.5% were observed only once. Together, the top ten hold around 20% of the sample. The treatment or condition label corresponds to: live attenuated yellow fever vaccine strain. Specimen: PBMCs, collected 15 days after the yellow fever booster vaccination. The receptors were sampled from a man between 18 and 29 years old who received the YFV17D yellow fever vaccine.

This clonotype has a count of ten or more. V and J are TRBV2 and TRBJ2-7; D is unclear. The CDR3 is 15 residues long. The germline V gene encodes CDR1 SNHLY and CDR2 FYNNEI. The ends were cut back, 4 bases at V and 0 bases at J, with 13 bases in the middle. In DNA form, the CDR3 reads TGTGCCAGCAGTGGATGGGTCCCACCCTCCTACGAGCAGTACTTC. Its translation is CASSGWVPPSYEQYF.

This clonotype was detected many times. This rearrangement joins TRBV24-1 to TRBJ2-3, with TRBD2 identical over 12 bases. This CDR3 region has 17 residues. With V trimmed by 3 bases and J by 2 bases, 5 bases remained unmatched. Looked up from germline, CDR1 is KGHDR and CDR2 is SFDVKD. The CDR3 DNA reads TGTGCCACCAGTGATCCTCTAGCGGGGGGGGACACAGATACGCAGTATTTT. Its translation: CATSDPLAGGDTDTQYF.

This clonotype was detected many times. This chain links TRBV7-2 with TRBJ1-2, with no clear D. This CDR3 contains 15 residues. V lost 1 base and J lost 4, with 13 bases in between. Germline lookup yields CDR1 SGHTA and CDR2 FQGNSA. Here the CDR3 reads CASSLVGGPTYGYTF. CDR3 in DNA: TGTGCCAGCAGCTTAGTTGGCGGACCGACCTATGGCTACACCTTC.

The rearrangement links TRBV5-4 to TRBJ1-4, with D tentatively TRBD1 (5 bases). V was trimmed by 4 bases and J by 8 bases, leaving 21 bases between them. CDR1 SGHNT and CDR2 YYREEE come from the germline V gene (reference sequence). The CDR3 contains 16 residues. CDR3 sequence: CASSVRVSGRTEKLFF. CDR3 in DNA: TGTGCCAGCAGCGTTCGCGTATCGGGACGAACGGAAAAACTGTTTTTT.

This clonotype was counted at least ten times. V gene TRBV4-1 combines with J gene TRBJ2-7; TRBD1 agrees at 9 bases. The V and J ends lost 3 bases and 5 bases, in that order; junction bases with no gene match: 8. This CDR3 has 15 amino acids. The germline gives CDR1 MGHRA, CDR2 YSYEKL. The CDR3 region is CASSQVDRGWDEQYF. In nucleotides, the CDR3 is TGCGCCAGCAGCCAGGTAGACAGGGGGTGGGACGAGCAGTACTTC.

The sample holds many counts of this clonotype. The chain carries TRBV7-2 and TRBJ2-2, with 11 positions matching TRBD2. Germline V gene sequence: CDR1 SGHTA, CDR2 FQGNSA. The CDR3 sequence is 18 residues long. The junction had 4 bases not matched to a gene; V was cut back by 1 base and J by 0 bases. CDR3 sequence: CASSLELAGASNTGELFF. The CDR3 coding sequence is TGTGCCAGCAGCTTAGAACTAGCGGGGGCCTCGAACACCGGGGAGCTGTTTTTT.

The chain employs TRBV5-6 and TRBJ2-5, with D perhaps given as TRBD1 or TRBD2 (6 bases each). V dropped 3 bases and J dropped 1 base, with 25 bases sitting between them. Germline loops: CDR1 SGHDT, CDR2 YYEEEE. This CDR3 is built from 19 residues. The CDR3 DNA reads TGTGCCAGCAGCTCGGTGCTATGGGCGGGACAAATGATCCAAGAGACCCAGTACTTC. It yields the protein CASSSVLWAGQMIQETQYF.

This clonotype was seen ten or more times. The V call is TRBV5-1, the J call TRBJ2-5, with 10 bases matching TRBD2. Germline CDR1 and CDR2: SGHRS and YFSETQ. The CDR3 is 15 amino acids. The trim removed 3 bases at V and 4 bases at J, leaving 6 bases unmatched. As DNA, the CDR3 is TGCGCCAGCAGCTCCCCTAGCGGGGGTGGAGAGACCCAGTACTTC. This codes for CASSSPSGGGETQYF.

This clonotype was counted a single time. Being one base from a much bigger clone, this may be a read error. This chain joins TRBV10-3 and TRBJ2-1; the match to TRBD2 covers 9 bases. Germline V gene lookup returns CDR1 ENHRY and CDR2 SYGVKD. The length of the CDR3 is 14 residues. V was clipped by 3 bases and J by 6 bases; unmatched bases: 3. For the CDR3, the DNA is TGTGCCATCAGTGAAACTAGCGGGTGCAATGAGCAGTTCTTC. Translated, it gives CAISETSGCNEQFF.

This clonotype was observed many times. The chain links TRBV5-1 to TRBJ1-1, with a possible D match to TRBD1 (6 bases). The CDR3 loop spans 15 amino acids. Germline assignment: CDR1 SGHRS and CDR2 YFSETQ. V lost 9 bases and J lost 2, with 20 bases in between. The CDR3 loop reads CATKQSPGVNTEAFF. CDR3 nucleotides: TGCGCCACCAAACAGTCCCCAGGGGTAAACACTGAAGCTTTCTTT.

This clonotype was counted many times. This chain uses TRBV18 with TRBJ2-3; D is unresolved. Germline V gene data show CDR1 as KGHSH and CDR2 as LQKENI. The V end was cut by 4 bases, the J end by 6 bases, with 14 bases between. This CDR3 is built from 14 residues. CDR3 region: CASSLSENLDTQYF. The CDR3, as DNA: TGTGCCAGCTCACTGTCCGAAAATCTGGATACGCAGTATTTT.

This clonotype was found many times. V and J are TRBV27 and TRBJ2-7, with 7 bases that match TRBD1. The V and J ends lost 7 bases and 3 bases, in that order; junction bases with no gene match: 12. CDR1 MNHEY and CDR2 SMNVEV come from the germline V gene (reference sequence). The CDR3 is 15 residues long. The CDR3 coding sequence is TGTGCCAGCATGAGGGCGGCAGGGGGTAACTACGAGCAGTACTTC. Translated, it gives CASMRAAGGNYEQYF.

This clonotype was seen repeatedly, ten times or more. V usage is TRBV27 and J usage is TRBJ1-5; tentatively, D is TRBD1 (5 bases). This CDR3 is built from 14 residues. Germline CDR1 MNHEY, CDR2 SMNVEV (reference sequence). V was pared by 7 bases and J by 4 bases, with 14 bases between. The CDR3, as DNA: TGTGCCAGCAAATCGGCAGGGCCAAATCAGCCCCAGCATTTT. Translation gives CASKSAGPNQPQHF.

This clonotype occurred many times. V gene TRBV27 combines with J gene TRBJ2-3; unclear D gene. This CDR3 comprises 13 residues. The ends were cut back, 5 bases at V and 6 bases at J, with 12 bases in the middle. Germline assignment: CDR1 MNHEY and CDR2 SMNVEV (reference sequence). The chain's CDR3 is CASSDLLVDTQYF. CDR3 coding DNA: TGTGCCAGCAGTGACCTCCTCGTTGATACGCAGTATTTT.

This clonotype was recorded at least ten times. The V and J genes are TRBV7-9 and TRBJ2-7; 12 nucleotides align to TRBD1. The CDR3 is made up of 14 amino acids. Germline values: CDR1 SEHNR, CDR2 FQNEAQ (reference sequence). The V and J ends lost 5 bases and 5 bases, in that order; junction bases with no gene match: 4. CDR3: CASSSRDRGHEQYF. CDR3 bases: TGTGCCAGCAGCAGCCGGGACAGGGGGCACGAGCAGTACTTC.

This clonotype was detected many times. The rearrangement joins TRBV5-1 to TRBJ2-1, with 9 bases matching TRBD2. The CDR3 length is 15 residues. V was clipped by 2 bases and J by 10 bases; unmatched bases: 10. The V gene's germline CDR1 is SGHRS and CDR2 YFSETQ. CDR3 protein: CASSLNPGLASEQFF. CDR3 DNA sequence: TGCGCCAGCAGCTTAAATCCGGGACTAGCAAGCGAGCAGTTCTTC.

The table lists this clonotype with many counts. The chain recombines TRBV12-3 or TRBV12-4 with TRBJ1-1; D may be TRBD1 (6 bases). The V gene lost 6 bases and the J gene lost 3 bases, with 14 bases spanning the gap. CDR3 length equals 14 residues. CDR3 nucleotides: TGTGCCAGCAGGGGGAGGGGGGGAGACACTGAAGCTTTCTTT. As protein: CASRGRGGDTEAFF.

This clonotype was found many times. The chain uses TRBV29-1 and TRBJ2-2, with TRBD1 matching over 8 bases. CDR1 SQVTM and CDR2 ANQGSEA come from the germline V gene. This CDR3 is 14 amino acids long. The ends lost 6 bases at V and 3 bases at J; junction bases unmatched: 6. DNA of the CDR3: TGCAGCGTGGTGTCAGGGGGCCACACCGGGGAGCTGTTTTTT. This encodes CSVVSGGHTGELFF.

This clonotype was seen many times. The chain recombines TRBV2 with TRBJ2-5; no clear D gene. V gave up 1 base and J gave up 5 bases, with 2 bases separating them. Germline V gene lookup returns CDR1 SNHLY and CDR2 FYNNEI. The CDR3 covers 11 residues. CDR3 loop: CASSEDETQYF. DNA of the CDR3: TGTGCCAGCAGTGAAGACGAGACCCAGTACTTC.

The rearrangement joins TRBV5-4 to TRBJ2-3, with 9 nucleotides matching TRBD2. The V segment lost 1 base and the J segment 2 bases; nucleotides outside the gene matches: 20. The CDR3 has 21 residues. The germline gives CDR1 SGHNT, CDR2 YYREEE (reference sequence). CDR3 bases: TGTGCCAGCAGCTTGTCAGTGGTGCTTGGGCGGGGGGGCCGGGTCACAGATACGCAGTATTTT. Its translation is CASSLSVVLGRGGRVTDTQYF. Based on the CDR3 plus reference TRBV5-4 and TRBJ2-3, the full variable domain is ETGVTQSPTHLIKTRGQQVTLRCSSQSGHNTVSWYQQALGQGPQFIFQYYREEENGRGNFPPRFSGLQFPNYSSELNVNALELDDSALYLCASSLSVVLGRGGRVTDTQYFGPGTRLTVL.

This clonotype was counted ten times or more. The chain couples TRBV12-3 or TRBV12-4 to TRBJ2-7, with a tentative D call TRBD2 (7 bases). The ends were cut back, 7 bases at V and 6 bases at J, with 16 bases in the middle. This CDR3 contains 13 residues. CDR3 amino acids: CASNRKGGGEQYF. The DNA of the CDR3 is TGTGCCAGCAACCGGAAAGGGGGGGGCGAGCAGTACTTC.

This clonotype was counted at least ten times. The rearrangement joins TRBV5-1 to TRBJ1-1, with D unresolved. The germline CDR1 and CDR2 sequences are SGHRS and YFSETQ. This CDR3 region has 12 residues. V shed 0 bases and J shed 5 bases, with 5 bases lying between them. Written as DNA, the CDR3 is TGCGCCAGCAGCTTGGTTGGGACTGAAGCTTTCTTT. Its translation: CASSLVGTEAFF. Filled out from reference TRBV5-1 and TRBJ1-1, the complete variable domain reads KAGVTQTPRYLIKTRGQQVTLSCSPISGHRSVSWYQQTPGQGLQFLFEYFSETQRNKGNFPGRFSGRQFSNSRSEMNVSTLELGDSALYLCASSLVGTEAFFGQGTRLTVV.

At least ten counts were recorded for this clonotype. This chain uses TRBV6-2 or TRBV6-3 with TRBJ1-5; D perhaps matches TRBD1 (6 bases). V was trimmed by 9 bases and J by 5 bases, leaving 14 bases between them. The germline V gene has CDR1 MNHEY and CDR2 SVGEGT. The CDR3 extends over 13 amino acids. The CDR3 coding sequence is TGTGCCAGTAAGGACAGCATTCATCAGCCCCAGCATTTT. Translation: CASKDSIHQPQHF.

This clonotype was seen many times. The CDR3 reads CASSPLVSPLHF. As DNA, the CDR3 is TGTGCCAGCAGTCCCCTCGTTTCACCCCTCCACTTT. The chain uses TRBV12-3 or TRBV12-4 and TRBJ1-6, with unresolved D. Deletions cut 5 bases from V and 9 bases from J, with 8 bases between. This CDR3 region has 12 residues.

This clonotype has a count of ten or more. The rearrangement links TRBV6-2 or TRBV6-3 to TRBJ2-7; D not resolved. CDR3 length: 12 residues. Trimming pared 5 bases from V and 0 bases from J, leaving 5 bases between. Germline lookup yields CDR1 MNHEY and CDR2 SVGEGT. The CDR3 region is CASSRSSYEQYF. The CDR3 DNA sequence: TGTGCCAGCAGTCGAAGCTCCTACGAGCAGTACTTC.

This clonotype was detected many times. The chain carries TRBV4-2 and TRBJ2-1; TRBD1 aligns across 9 bases. Trimming cost V 4 bases and J 7 bases; bases outside gene matches: 11. This CDR3 spans 16 amino acids. From germline, CDR1 is LGHNA and CDR2 YNFKEQ. The CDR3 spells CASSPPPRTGVNEQFF. As DNA, the CDR3 is TGTGCCAGCAGCCCCCCCCCTCGGACAGGGGTGAATGAGCAGTTCTTC.

This clonotype was counted ten times or more. The CDR3 coding sequence is TGTGCCACCAGCAGAGGGGACACTAGCGGGGCCAATGAGCAGTTCTTC. This gives the protein CATSRGDTSGANEQFF. This chain links TRBV15 with TRBJ2-1; 10 positions agree with TRBD2. V gave up 1 base and J gave up 6 bases; unmatched junction bases: 6. Germline V gene lookup returns CDR1 LNHNV and CDR2 YYDKDF (reference sequence). This CDR3 contains 16 residues. Supplemented by reference TRBV15 and TRBJ2-1, the full variable domain reads DAMVIQNPRYQVTQFGKPVTLSCSQTLNHNVMYWYQQKSSQAPKLLFHYYDKDFNNEADTPDNFQSRRPNTSFCFLDIRSPGLGDTAMYLCATSRGDTSGANEQFFGPGTRLTVL.